This T cell receptor beta chain is drawn from a study of shared clonotypes between healthy human individuals. Assay: immunoSEQ multiplex PCR; the TCRdb copy retains only in-frame clones and omits some. The table shows fewer than 1.4 million clones, with around three quarters occurring only once. The V and J ends lost 3 bases and 0 bases respectively, with 14 bases between them. Per germline, CDR1 SGDLS and CDR2 YYNGEE. The CDR3 covers 16 residues. The specimen sequenced was memory CD4+ T cells from PBMCs. Subset noted: CD45RA-negative fraction. The sequence came from a man aged 18 to 30 in good health. Some clones in this sample may be carry-over from other donors' samples. The V and J genes are TRBV9 and TRBJ2-3; D uncertain. Here the CDR3 reads CASSAPGALSTDTQYF. DNA for the CDR3: TGTGCCAGCAGCGCCCCAGGCGCTTTGAGCACAGATACGCAGTATTTT.